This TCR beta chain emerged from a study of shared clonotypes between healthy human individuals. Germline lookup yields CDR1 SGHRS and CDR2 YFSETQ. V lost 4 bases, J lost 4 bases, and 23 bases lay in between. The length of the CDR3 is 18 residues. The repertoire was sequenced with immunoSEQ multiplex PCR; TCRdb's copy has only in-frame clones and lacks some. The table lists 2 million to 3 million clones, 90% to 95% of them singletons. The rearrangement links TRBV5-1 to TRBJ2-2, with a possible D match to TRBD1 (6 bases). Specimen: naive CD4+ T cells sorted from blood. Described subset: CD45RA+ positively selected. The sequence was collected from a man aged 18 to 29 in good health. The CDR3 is CASSPPRTAQSPTGELFF. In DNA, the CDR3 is TGCGCCAGCAGCCCTCCGCGGACAGCTCAGTCCCCCACCGGGGAGCTGTTTTTT.